Sequencing of this T cell receptor beta chain was carried out in a study of blood T cell repertoires in COVID-19. Original processing notes: Amplification of reference gene primers provided the estimated nucleated cell counts. Assay used: immunoSEQ multiplex PCR; TCRdb lists only in-frame clones, some missing. For V, J and clone size, that table is used; D and trimming come from the DNA. The data show 150,000 to 200,000 clones, 88% seen once. This CDR3 region has 15 residues. With V trimmed by 5 bases and J by 2 bases, 5 bases remained unmatched. Germline CDR1 SGHRS, CDR2 YFSETQ. Participant ages covered about 18 to 100 years across 20 to 25 US areas.

This TCR came from a woman between 18 and 29 years old who had recovered from COVID-19. The chain employs TRBV5-1 and TRBJ2-3; TRBD1 aligns across 10 bases. The sequenced material came from PBMCs or T cells enriched from blood (not recorded which). This CDR3 reads CASSMGTGATDTQYF. The CDR3 nucleotides are TGCGCCAGCAGTATGGGGACAGGGGCCACAGATACGCAGTATTTT.